These T cell receptor beta chains were read from a single sample in a study of PD-1 blockade in classical Hodgkin lymphoma. Only in-frame clones appear in the TCRdb table, and some are missing; sequencing was by immunoSEQ multiplex PCR. This repertoire shows about 60,000 clones, around 90% found once; its top ten account for 8%. This material consisted of peripheral blood mononuclear cells (PBMCs), taken before the fourth cycle of nivolumab. The receptors derive from a human donor with classical Hodgkin lymphoma. Each CDR3 is given with its conserved first and last residue. D genes are given only for firm matches. The size field is filled for only some rows; it gives once, few, many or a size class.

D: TRBD2
size: -
V: TRBV6-5
J: TRBJ2-1
DNA: TGTGCCAGCAGCTCCCTAGCGGGGGGGTCCGATGAGCAGTTCTTC
CDR3: CASSSLAGGSDEQFF

D: -
size: -
V: TRBV7-9
J: TRBJ2-3
DNA: TGTGCCAGCACCTTAACGGTGGATACGCAGTATTTT
CDR3: CASTLTVDTQYF

D: TRBD2
size: -
V: TRBV28
J: TRBJ2-7
DNA: TGTGCCAGCAGTCCGCGGACTAGCGCATGGGGCGAGCAGTACTTC
CDR3: CASSPRTSAWGEQYF

D: -
size: -
V: TRBV5-6
J: TRBJ1-6
DNA: TGTGCCAGCAGCTTAGGACAGCTGCAATTGCCCCTCCACTTT
CDR3: CASSLGQLQLPLHF

D: TRBD2
size: -
V: TRBV5-1
J: TRBJ2-7
DNA: TGCGCCAGCAGCTGGGGACTAGCGGCCTCCTACGAGCAGTACTTC
CDR3: CASSWGLAASYEQYF

D: -
size: -
V: TRBV28
J: TRBJ2-2
DNA: TGTGCCAGCGGAAACTTCCTAGCGAGCACCGGGGAGCTGTTTTTT
CDR3: CASGNFLASTGELFF

D: -
size: once
V: TRBV7-9
J: TRBJ2-2
DNA: TGTGCCAGCATAGGGGGGGGGCCGAGGACCGGGGAGCTGTTTTTT
CDR3: CASIGGGPRTGELFF

D: -
size: once
V: TRBV27
J: TRBJ1-6
DNA: TGTGCCAGCAGCAGACTTAGACCACAGGGCAATTCACCCCTCCACTTT
CDR3: CASSRLRPQGNSPLHF

D: TRBD1
size: -
V: TRBV11-3
J: TRBJ1-3
DNA: TGTGCCAGCACTAAAAGGAAGACAGGGGGTGGAAACACCATATATTTT
CDR3: CASTKRKTGGGNTIYF

D: -
size: -
V: TRBV5-1
J: TRBJ2-6
DNA: TGCGCCAGCAGCTTGGCGCGGGACTCTGGGGCCAACGTCCTGACTTTC
CDR3: CASSLARDSGANVLTF

D: -
size: -
V: TRBV15
J: TRBJ2-2
DNA: TGTGCCACCAGCAGAGTGGCAGGGGCGAACACCGGGGAGCTGTTTTTT
CDR3: CATSRVAGANTGELFF

D: -
size: -
V: TRBV6-5
J: TRBJ1-6
DNA: TGTGCCAGCAGTCTAGGGGGGGATTCACCCCTCCACTTT
CDR3: CASSLGGDSPLHF

D: -
size: -
V: TRBV5-4
J: TRBJ2-7
DNA: TGTGCCAGCAGCCCCCGTAAAGGGGCTCACGAGCAGTACTTC
CDR3: CASSPRKGAHEQYF

D: TRBD2
size: once
V: TRBV6-4
J: TRBJ2-1
DNA: TGTGCCAGCAAGTTGATGGCTAGCGGGAACGATGAGCAGTTCTTC
CDR3: CASKLMASGNDEQFF

D: -
size: -
V: TRBV6-5
J: TRBJ2-1
DNA: TGTGCCAGCAGTTACGGTGCTAGCCCCTACAATGAGCAGTTCTTC
CDR3: CASSYGASPYNEQFF

D: TRBD2
size: -
V: TRBV10-1
J: TRBJ2-7
DNA: TGCGCCAGCATCGGACTAGTCGATGTATACGAGCAGTACTTC
CDR3: CASIGLVDVYEQYF

D: -
size: few
V: TRBV7-8
J: TRBJ1-6
DNA: TGTGCCAGCAGCTTAGCGTTTGGCAGTGACTCACCCCTCCACTTT
CDR3: CASSLAFGSDSPLHF

D: -
size: -
V: TRBV7-8
J: TRBJ2-7
DNA: TGTGCCAGCAGCTTAGAGACAGAGGCGCAGTACTTC
CDR3: CASSLETEAQYF

D: -
size: -
V: TRBV6-1
J: TRBJ2-2
DNA: TGTGCCAGCATTCGCAGCCTGAACACCGGGGAGCTGTTTTTT
CDR3: CASIRSLNTGELFF

D: -
size: -
V: TRBV19
J: TRBJ2-2
DNA: TGTGCCAGTAGTATAGTAGGAGGCGGGGAGCTGTTTTTT
CDR3: CASSIVGGGELFF

D: TRBD1
size: -
V: TRBV7-9
J: TRBJ1-5
DNA: TGTGCCAGCAGCGGGACAGGGAACAATCAGCCCCAGCATTTT
CDR3: CASSGTGNNQPQHF

D: -
size: -
V: TRBV28
J: TRBJ2-5
DNA: TGTGCCAGCAGTCCATCATTGTATTCCCGACAGTCCCAAGAGACCCAGTACTTC
CDR3: CASSPSLYSRQSQETQYF

D: TRBD2
size: -
V: TRBV6-1
J: TRBJ2-3
DNA: TGTGCCAGCAGCAGACTAGCGGGAGGTTCAGATACGCAGTATTTT
CDR3: CASSRLAGGSDTQYF

D: -
size: -
V: TRBV4-1
J: TRBJ2-1
DNA: TGCGCCAGCAGCCAAGACGCACAGGTTTCAAGGGTGTTCTTC
CDR3: CASSQDAQVSRVFF

D: TRBD2
size: -
V: TRBV6-1
J: TRBJ2-1
DNA: TGTGCCAGCAAGGAATTTCTAGCGGGAGGACTAGAGCAGTTCTTC
CDR3: CASKEFLAGGLEQFF

D: -
size: -
V: TRBV5-5
J: TRBJ2-3
DNA: TGTGCCAGCCGGCAAAAAGTCACAGATACGCAGTATTTT
CDR3: CASRQKVTDTQYF

D: -
size: -
V: TRBV10-3
J: TRBJ2-3
DNA: TGTGCCATCAGTGAATCCACAGATACGCAGTATTTT
CDR3: CAISESTDTQYF

D: -
size: -
V: TRBV27
J: TRBJ2-7
DNA: TGTGCCAGCAGTTTCCCTTCCTACGAGCAGTACTTC
CDR3: CASSFPSYEQYF

D: TRBD2
size: -
V: TRBV6-6
J: TRBJ2-1
DNA: TGTGCCAGCAGTGCGACTAGCGGGAGGGCCAATGAGCAGTTCTTC
CDR3: CASSATSGRANEQFF

D: TRBD1
size: -
V: TRBV2
J: TRBJ2-7
DNA: TGTGCCAGTAGGGACAGGTCTTACGTCTACGAGCAGTACTTC
CDR3: CASRDRSYVYEQYF

D: -
size: -
V: TRBV5-1
J: TRBJ2-1
DNA: TGCGCCAGCAGCTTTTCTTACAATGAGCAGTTCTTC
CDR3: CASSFSYNEQFF